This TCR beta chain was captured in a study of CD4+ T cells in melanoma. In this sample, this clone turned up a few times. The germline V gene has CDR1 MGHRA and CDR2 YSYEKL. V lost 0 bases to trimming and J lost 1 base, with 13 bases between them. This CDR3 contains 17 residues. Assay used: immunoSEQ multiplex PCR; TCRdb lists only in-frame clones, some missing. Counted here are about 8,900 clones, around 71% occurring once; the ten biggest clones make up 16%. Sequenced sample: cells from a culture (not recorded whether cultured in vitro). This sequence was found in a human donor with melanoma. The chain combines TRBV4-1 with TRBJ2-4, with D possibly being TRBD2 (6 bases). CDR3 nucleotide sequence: TGCGCCAGCAGCCAAGATCGGGGGAGCGGGGCCAAAAACATTCAGTACTTC. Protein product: CASSQDRGSGAKNIQYF.